One and the same sample provided the 32 T cell receptor beta chains below, sequenced in a study of CD8 T cells in ankylosing spondylitis (dated by TCRdb to between 2016 and 2019). Receptors were amplified or captured by 5' RACE. These reads were obtained on an Illumina HiSeq 2500. TCRdb reworked the public reads: Q25 trimming with fastp, MiXCR clone assembly, productive beta chains retained. Rows are combined by CDR3 protein, so each entry shows the most common genes and DNA. The sample profile shows about 36,000 distinct CDR3 sequences; 5.5% to 7.5% of them were found once. The top ten hold more than 10% of the sample. What was sequenced was blood, either unsorted or a sorted T cell fraction (not recorded which). Receptor source: a male donor with ankylosing spondylitis or in good health (not recorded which).

This clonotype was counted many times. The J gene is TRBJ2-1, the V gene TRBV5-1, with D tentatively TRBD2 (5 bases). The V end was cut by 1 base, the J end by 4 bases, with 12 bases between. The CDR3 runs to 15 residues. CDR1 is SGHRS and CDR2 is YFSETQ in the germline V gene. CDR3 sequence: CASSLLTREYNEQFF. In DNA form, the CDR3 reads TGCGCCAGCAGCTTGCTTACTAGGGAATACAATGAGCAGTTCTTC.

This clonotype was detected only a few times. This chain joins TRBV11-2 and TRBJ2-5; 10 nucleotides match TRBD1. J lost 7 bases, V lost 5 bases, and 10 bases had no gene match. Germline loops: CDR1 SGHAT, CDR2 FQNNGV. The CDR3 covers 15 residues. The CDR3: CASSVSTGGLGTQYF. The CDR3 bases are TGTGCCAGCAGCGTATCGACAGGGGGCTTGGGGACCCAGTACTTC.

Many counts were recorded for this clonotype. This chain uses TRBV27 with TRBJ1-1; a possible D gene is TRBD1 (6 bases). This CDR3 spans 14 amino acids. Trimming took off 6 bases at V and 1 base at J, with 12 bases between the two ends. Germline V gene data show CDR1 as MNHEY and CDR2 as SMNVEV (reference sequence). CDR3 in amino acids: CASRSQGTNTEAFF. CDR3 nucleotides: TGTGCCAGCAGGAGCCAGGGGACGAACACTGAAGCTTTCTTT.

At least ten counts were recorded for this clonotype. The chain combines TRBV11-2 with TRBJ2-5; 8 bases are shared with TRBD1. Germline V lookup: CDR1 SGHAT, CDR2 FQNNGV. This CDR3 has 17 amino acids. The V gene end was trimmed by 5 bases and the J gene end by 5 bases; junction bases not matched to a gene: 16. CDR3 nucleotides: TGTGCCAGCAGCAGGCGGGATCGCGGTACAGGGGGGGAGACCCAGTACTTC. Amino acid sequence: CASSRRDRGTGGETQYF.

This clonotype is medium-sized within its sample. The chain recombines TRBV5-1 with TRBJ2-5; 7 bases fit TRBD1. J was trimmed by 1 base and V by 7 bases; bases with no gene match: 10. CDR1 is SGHRS and CDR2 is YFSETQ in the germline V gene. The CDR3 extends over 15 amino acids. CDR3 coding DNA: TGCGCCAGCGGGGACAAGGGGGCGCCCCAAGAGACCCAGTACTTC. Its protein product is CASGDKGAPQETQYF. Together with reference TRBV5-1 and TRBJ2-5, the CDR3 gives the full variable domain: KAGVTQTPRYLIKTRGQQVTLSCSPISGHRSVSWYQQTPGQGLQFLFEYFSETQRNKGNFPGRFSGRQFSNSRSEMNVSTLELGDSALYLCASGDKGAPQETQYFGPGTRLLVL.

Ten or more counts support this clonotype. J is TRBJ2-5 and V is TRBV7-8; D is uncertain. With 0 bases removed from V and 5 bases from J, the gap between germline ends came to 10 bases. The CDR3 totals 14 residues. Germline-derived CDR1 and CDR2 are SGHVS and FQNEAQ. The CDR3 coding sequence is TGTGCCAGCAGCTTAGCGTTTATAAGGGAGACCCAGTACTTC. Its protein is CASSLAFIRETQYF.

This clonotype appeared many times. The rearrangement links TRBV10-3 to TRBJ1-2; 9 bases fit TRBD1. Germline assignment: CDR1 ENHRY and CDR2 SYGVKD. This CDR3 comprises 16 residues. Unmatched junction bases numbered 12, after V lost 6 bases and J lost 4 bases. The CDR3 sequence is CAISPSGTGWIYGYTF. The CDR3 nucleotides are TGTGCCATCAGCCCCTCCGGGACAGGGTGGATCTATGGCTACACCTTC.

The chain links TRBV5-1 to TRBJ2-1, with D unclear. In germline, CDR1 is SGHRS, CDR2 YFSETQ. Trimming stripped 4 bases from V and 8 bases from J, with 7 bases between. The CDR3 contains 11 residues. The CDR3, as DNA: TGCGCCAGCAGCGAGAAGGATGAGCAGTTCTTC. Residues: CASSEKDEQFF.

This clonotype was picked up many times. The chain uses TRBV18 and TRBJ2-5, with D unresolved. V was cut by 4 bases and J by 2 bases, with 14 bases left in between. The CDR3 runs to 15 residues. Per germline, CDR1 KGHSH and CDR2 LQKENI. The chain's CDR3 is CASSRRDVLQETQYF. CDR3 coding DNA: TGTGCCAGCTCACGACGAGACGTCCTGCAAGAGACCCAGTACTTC.

This clonotype was found many times. The gene calls are TRBV7-2 and TRBJ1-1, with D hard to call. Germline lookup yields CDR1 SGHTA and CDR2 FQGNSA. The CDR3 is 13 amino acids. V was cut by 1 base and J by 3 bases, with 6 bases left in between. CDR3 residues: CASSLVRDTEAFF. The CDR3 nucleotides are TGTGCCAGCAGCTTAGTCCGTGACACTGAAGCTTTCTTT.

This clonotype was detected ten times or more. The chain is built from TRBV29-1 and TRBJ2-5; 9 nucleotides align to TRBD1. V trimming: 5 bases; J trimming: 5 bases; junction bases outside the gene matches: 6. The CDR3 covers 13 residues. Germline V lookup: CDR1 SQVTM, CDR2 ANQGSEA. CDR3 coding DNA: TGCAGCGTTTTAGGACAGGGGACGGAGACCCAGTACTTC. Amino acid sequence: CSVLGQGTETQYF.

In its sample, this clonotype was seen many times. The rearrangement uses TRBV29-1 and TRBJ2-4, with 13 bases matching TRBD2. Germline trimming cut 3 bases from V and 6 bases from J; bases unmatched to any gene: 8. This CDR3 region has 16 residues. Germline loops: CDR1 SQVTM, CDR2 ANQGSEA. The DNA of the CDR3 is TGCAGCGTTGACGGACTAGCGGGAGAGTCCGGAAACATTCAGTACTTC. Translating it yields CSVDGLAGESGNIQYF.

This clonotype was counted at least ten times. The chain recombines TRBV29-1 with TRBJ1-2; D unclear. CDR3 length equals 12 residues. Deletions cut 3 bases from V and 8 bases from J, with 13 bases between. In germline, CDR1 is SQVTM, CDR2 ANQGSEA. This CDR3 reads CSVDRAGGGYTF. The CDR3 coding sequence is TGCAGCGTTGATCGGGCCGGAGGGGGCTACACCTTC.

The V gene is TRBV7-2, the J gene TRBJ2-7; TRBD1 agrees at 12 bases. Germline assignment: CDR1 SGHTA and CDR2 FQGNSA. The J segment lost 5 bases and the V segment lost 3 bases, leaving 5 bases of the junction unmatched. The CDR3 sequence is 15 residues long. The CDR3 protein is CASSFVGTGGNEQYF. CDR3 sequence (DNA): TGTGCCAGCAGCTTCGTCGGGACAGGGGGCAACGAGCAGTACTTC.

As concerns this clonotype: A much bigger clone sits one base away, suggesting this may be a read error. V is TRBV18 and J is TRBJ1-2; 7 bases agree with TRBD1. The CDR3 runs 14 residues. The germline V gene has CDR1 KGHSH and CDR2 LQKENI. CDR3 in DNA: TGTACCAGCTCACGGAGGGACAGTGGATATGGCTACACCTTC. It yields the protein CTSSRRDSGYGYTF.

This clonotype occurred many times. J is TRBJ2-7 and V is TRBV27; the D gene is possibly TRBD2 (7 bases). The V gene lost 0 bases and the J gene lost 6 bases, with 15 bases spanning the gap. The CDR3 is made up of 15 amino acids. Germline CDR1 reads MNHEY; CDR2 reads SMNVEV (reference sequence). DNA for the CDR3: TGTGCCAGCAGTTTATCGGGGGGGCGTCCCGGCGAGCAGTACTTC. This sequence encodes CASSLSGGRPGEQYF.

V gene TRBV7-2 combines with J gene TRBJ2-3, with D possibly being TRBD2 (6 bases). The V and J ends lost 2 bases and 11 bases respectively, with 17 bases between them. The germline V gene has CDR1 SGHTA and CDR2 FQGNSA. CDR3 length: 14 residues. CDR3 amino acids: CASSLRGGVYGQYF. The DNA of the CDR3 is TGTGCCAGCAGCTTACGCGGCGGGGTGTATGGGCAGTATTTT.

In its sample, this clonotype was seen a few times. The chain joins TRBV6-1 to TRBJ1-2; D is possibly TRBD1 (5 bases). CDR3 length equals 15 residues. Germline values: CDR1 MNHNS, CDR2 SASEGT. V lost 7 bases to trimming and J lost 6 bases, with 21 bases between them. The CDR3 nucleotides read TGTGCCAGCACCCCCGTAGGGGCTGTTTCGGATGGCTACACCTTC. Protein product: CASTPVGAVSDGYTF.

At least ten counts were recorded for this clonotype. The CDR3 DNA is TGTGCCAGCAGCGTAGAGGGCAATGCCTACGAGCAGTACTTC. It encodes CASSVEGNAYEQYF. The chain joins TRBV9 to TRBJ2-7; no definite D call. V shed 0 bases and J shed 2 bases, with 9 bases lying between them. The CDR3 runs to 14 residues. Germline V gene lookup returns CDR1 SGDLS and CDR2 YYNGEE.

This clonotype has only a few counts. The gene calls are TRBV4-3 and TRBJ2-7, with TRBD1 matching 9 bases. The trim removed 4 bases at V and 5 bases at J, leaving 18 bases unmatched. The germline V gene has CDR1 LGHNA and CDR2 YSLEER. The CDR3 runs to 18 residues. The CDR3 DNA is TGCGCCAGCAGCCGAGGGGAAACCGGGACAGGGTTATCAGACGAGCAGTACTTC. This translates into CASSRGETGTGLSDEQYF.

This clonotype was observed at least ten times. V and J are TRBV6-1 and TRBJ2-6; D perhaps matches TRBD2 (6 bases). Trimming removed 7 bases at V and 0 bases at J, with 13 bases between. This CDR3 spans 16 amino acids. Germline CDR1 is MNHNS and CDR2 is SASEGT. In DNA form, the CDR3 reads TGTGCCAGCAAGAAATCGGAGGGCTCTGGGGCCAACGTCCTGACTTTC. Amino acids: CASKKSEGSGANVLTF.

In this sample, this clonotype turned up many times. The rearrangement joins TRBV11-3 to TRBJ2-1; 9 positions agree with TRBD1. Trimming took 5 bases from V and 8 from J; bases not matched to a gene: 10. Germline values: CDR1 SGHNT, CDR2 YENEEA. The CDR3 contains 15 residues. CDR3 DNA sequence: TGTGCCAGCAGCAGACCGGGACAGGGTATTGATGAGCAGTTCTTC. Amino acids: CASSRPGQGIDEQFF.

With respect to this clonotype: One end of the junction is discordant with germline, which a read error may explain. The chain joins TRBV5-5 to TRBJ2-5; D might be TRBD1 or TRBD2, each matching 5 bases. From germline, CDR1 is SGHKS and CDR2 YYEKEE (reference sequence). The CDR3 runs to 15 residues. CDR3 region: CASNLGDRPLETQYF. DNA of the CDR3: TGCGCCAGCAACTTGGGAGACAGACCTCTTGAGACCCAGTACTTC.

This clonotype was counted many times. The chain links TRBV10-3 to TRBJ2-2; D unresolved. Germline V gives CDR1 ENHRY, CDR2 SYGVKD. The CDR3 runs to 13 residues. V gave up 4 bases and J gave up 2 bases, with 5 bases separating them. The CDR3 protein is CAISVRNTGELFF. The DNA for the CDR3 is TGTGCCATCAGTGTGCGAAACACCGGGGAGCTGTTTTTT.

This clonotype was observed at least ten times. The V gene is TRBV7-2, the J gene TRBJ1-2; D unclear. Between the trimmed V and J ends, which lost 5 bases and 8 bases, there was a span of 15 bases. Germline CDR1 reads SGHTA; CDR2 reads FQGNSA. The CDR3 contains 13 residues. Here the CDR3 reads CASSIDNSRGYTF. The CDR3 DNA is TGTGCCAGCAGCATCGACAACAGTAGGGGCTACACCTTC.

This clonotype was picked up many times. The chain joins TRBV7-2 to TRBJ1-2; D not certain. There are 12 residues in the CDR3. V lost 3 bases and J lost 4, with 6 bases in between. CDR1 and CDR2 (germline): SGHTA, FQGNSA. The CDR3 spells CASSFGSYGYTF. CDR3 nucleotides: TGTGCCAGCAGCTTCGGGTCCTATGGCTACACCTTC.

This clonotype was recorded at least ten times. The chain joins TRBV2 to TRBJ1-1; D ambiguous. Germline V gene data show CDR1 as SNHLY and CDR2 as FYNNEI. The length of the CDR3 is 13 residues. Between the trimmed V and J ends, which lost 4 bases and 0 bases, there was a span of 6 bases. The CDR3: CASSVEMNTEAFF. The DNA of the CDR3 is TGTGCCAGCAGTGTCGAGATGAACACTGAAGCTTTCTTT.

This clonotype was seen ten or more times. The chain is built from TRBV14 and TRBJ1-4; D gene unclear. Per the germline V gene, CDR1 is SGHDN and CDR2 is FVKESK. Deletions cut 2 bases from V and 7 bases from J, with 11 bases between. The CDR3 is 14 residues long. CDR3 amino acids: CASSQYFGREKLFF. CDR3 nucleotides: TGTGCCAGCAGCCAATATTTTGGACGTGAAAAACTGTTTTTT.

At least ten counts were recorded for this clonotype. The J gene is TRBJ2-4, the V gene TRBV29-1; no definite D call. Germline CDR1 and CDR2: SQVTM and ANQGSEA. The V gene lost 1 base and the J gene lost 0 bases, with 13 bases spanning the gap. The CDR3 has 16 residues. The CDR3 here is CSVEVYGFLAKNIQYF. For the CDR3, the DNA is TGCAGCGTTGAAGTTTACGGTTTCTTAGCCAAAAACATTCAGTACTTC.

This clonotype came up many times. The gene calls are TRBV18 and TRBJ1-4; D may be TRBD1 (6 bases). The CDR3 spans 15 residues. Germline V gene data show CDR1 as KGHSH and CDR2 as LQKENI. V was trimmed by 4 bases and J by 3 bases, leaving 12 bases between them. The CDR3 loop reads CASSRGGASNEKLFF. The CDR3 DNA sequence: TGTGCCAGCTCACGCGGGGGGGCATCTAATGAAAAACTGTTTTTT. Using reference TRBV18 and TRBJ1-4 for the parts outside the CDR3, the full variable domain is NAGVMQNPRHLVRRRGQEARLRCSPMKGHSHVYWYRQLPEEGLKFMVYLQKENIIDESGMPKERFSAEFPKEGPSILRIQQVVRGDSAAYFCASSRGGASNEKLFFGSGTQLSVL.

This clonotype was detected many times. V is TRBV5-1 and J is TRBJ2-7; unclear D gene. The V end lost 1 base, the J end lost 5 bases, and 7 bases lay between the germline ends. The CDR3 consists of 12 residues. Germline V gene lookup returns CDR1 SGHRS and CDR2 YFSETQ. CDR3 sequence reads: CASSLIADEQYF. The CDR3, as DNA: TGCGCCAGCAGCTTGATAGCTGACGAGCAGTACTTC. Supplemented by reference TRBV5-1 and TRBJ2-7, the full variable domain reads KAGVTQTPRYLIKTRGQQVTLSCSPISGHRSVSWYQQTPGQGLQFLFEYFSETQRNKGNFPGRFSGRQFSNSRSEMNVSTLELGDSALYLCASSLIADEQYFGPGTRLTVT.

This clonotype was seen repeatedly, ten times or more. The V and J genes are TRBV20-1 and TRBJ1-1; TRBD1 aligns across 7 bases. Trimming at V came to 5 bases and at J to 7 bases, leaving 10 bases not matched to a gene. The CDR3 sequence is 13 residues long. Germline loops: CDR1 DFQATT, CDR2 SNEGSKA (reference sequence). CDR3 DNA sequence: TGCAGTGCTGTTACAGGGGAACAGGTTGAAGCTTTCTTT. Protein product: CSAVTGEQVEAFF.